This is a list of T cell receptor beta chains from one sample in a study of shared clonotypes between healthy human individuals. Produced via immunoSEQ multiplex PCR; TCRdb's table is partial and in-frame only. In the table there are some 500,000 clones, 90% to 97% of which are singletons. Sample: naive CD4+ T cells sorted from blood. The receptors shown here come from a woman in her twenties or thirties in good health. The CDR3 runs from the conserved cysteine through the conserved F or W. The D gene is left open where the match is weak. Clone size is given for some rows only: seen once, a few or many times, or a class if the clone is expanded.

clone size | D gene | J gene | V gene | CDR3 protein | CDR3 DNA
- | - | TRBJ1-5 | TRBV15 | CATSRVGPSNQPQHF | TGTGCCACCAGCAGAGTGGGACCTAGCAATCAGCCCCAGCATTTT
once | - | TRBJ2-2 | TRBV2 | CASSPVGNTGELFF | TGTGCCAGCAGCCCAGTGGGAAACACCGGGGAGCTGTTTTTT
- | - | TRBJ1-5 | TRBV30 | CAWSVMEGQPQHF | TGTGCCTGGAGTGTCATGGAAGGACAGCCCCAGCATTTT
- | - | TRBJ1-5 | TRBV6-4 | CASSDSGGAQPQHF | TGTGCCAGCAGTGACTCCGGTGGGGCCCAGCCCCAGCATTTT
- | - | TRBJ2-7 | TRBV19 | CASSVWDGQYEQYF | TGTGCCAGTAGTGTATGGGACGGGCAATACGAGCAGTACTTC
- | - | TRBJ1-1 | TRBV9 | CASSGTMGNTEAFF | TGTGCCAGCAGCGGCACTATGGGGAACACTGAAGCTTTCTTT
once | TRBD1 | TRBJ2-6 | TRBV5-4 | CASSRTGHVGANVLTF | TGTGCCAGCAGCAGGACAGGACACGTTGGGGCCAACGTCCTGACTTTC
- | - | TRBJ2-5 | TRBV5-1 | CASSFSLTTQETQYF | TGCGCCAGCAGCTTCTCCCTCACCACACAAGAGACCCAGTACTTC
- | TRBD2 | TRBJ2-3 | TRBV5-1 | CASSSHSGGPPDTQYF | TGCGCCAGCAGCTCGCACTCGGGAGGGCCCCCAGATACGCAGTATTTT
- | TRBD2 | TRBJ2-1 | TRBV25-1 | CASREPGLGYNEQFF | TGTGCCAGCAGGGAACCGGGACTAGGATACAATGAGCAGTTCTTC
once | TRBD2 | TRBJ2-7 | TRBV7-8 | CASSSVAGGEIGQYF | TGTGCCAGCAGCTCAGTTGCGGGAGGTGAGATTGGGCAGTACTTC
- | - | TRBJ1-2 | TRBV7-2 | CASSLRAEGKTNYGYTF | TGTGCCAGCAGCTTAAGGGCAGAGGGAAAGACTAACTATGGCTACACCTTC
- | - | TRBJ2-1 | TRBV11-2 | CASSPSPANEQFF | TGTGCCAGCAGCCCTAGCCCGGCTAATGAGCAGTTCTTC
- | - | TRBJ1-1 | TRBV19 | CASSIGGRVWTTEAFF | TGTGCCAGTAGTATAGGTGGAAGGGTGTGGACGACTGAAGCTTTCTTT
once | - | TRBJ1-1 | TRBV9 | CASSVGQARLGEAFF | TGTGCCAGCAGCGTAGGACAGGCTCGGTTGGGTGAAGCTTTCTTT
- | TRBD1 | TRBJ2-4 | TRBV2 | CASRWGQGQNIQYF | TGTGCCAGCAGATGGGGACAGGGGCAGAACATTCAGTACTTC
once | - | TRBJ1-5 | TRBV18 | CASSPNGGLGHSNQPQHF | TGTGCCAGCTCACCAAATGGGGGGTTGGGGCATAGCAATCAGCCCCAGCATTTT
- | - | TRBJ2-6 | TRBV5-6 | CASSLRGSGILRANVLTF | TGTGCCAGCAGCTTGAGAGGGTCCGGTATCCTGCGGGCCAACGTCCTGACTTTC
few | - | TRBJ2-7 | TRBV5-1 | CASSLELIAGPYEQYF | TGCGCCAGCAGCTTGGAGTTGATTGCGGGACCCTACGAGCAGTACTTC
few | - | TRBJ1-2 | TRBV2 | CASSGGNYGYTF | TGTGCCAGCAGCGGGGGAAACTATGGCTACACCTTC
- | TRBD2 | TRBJ2-7 | TRBV4-1 | CASSQELSGRGEQYF | TGCGCCAGCAGCCAAGAGCTGAGCGGGAGGGGTGAGCAGTACTTC
- | - | TRBJ2-4 | TRBV6-1 | CASIRSPSTQNIQYF | TGTGCCAGCATCCGAAGCCCCTCCACCCAAAACATTCAGTACTTC
- | - | TRBJ2-7 | TRBV7-2 | CASSLSRAGSSYEQYF | TGTGCCAGCAGCTTAAGCCGGGCCGGGAGCTCCTACGAGCAGTACTTC
- | - | TRBJ2-7 | TRBV29-1 | CSVETDSYEQYF | TGCAGCGTTGAAACAGACTCCTACGAGCAGTACTTC
- | TRBD1 | TRBJ1-1 | TRBV10-1 | CASSENRGTEAFF | TGCGCCAGCAGTGAGAACAGGGGCACTGAAGCTTTCTTT
- | - | TRBJ2-7 | TRBV7-8 | CASSLQLRTDEQYF | TGTGCCAGCAGCTTACAGCTTCGTACCGACGAGCAGTACTTC
once | - | TRBJ1-1 | TRBV18 | CASSRDTNTEAFF | TGTGCCAGCTCGAGGGACACAAACACTGAAGCTTTCTTT
- | - | TRBJ1-1 | TRBV9 | CASSAGLATEAFF | TGTGCCAGCAGCGCTGGTCTAGCCACTGAAGCTTTCTTT
- | TRBD1 | TRBJ2-7 | TRBV11-2 | CASSTTGTGLYEQYF | TGTGCCAGCAGCACAACCGGGACAGGGTTGTACGAGCAGTACTTC
- | - | TRBJ1-5 | TRBV28 | CASSPGGARVSGQPQHF | TGTGCCAGCAGTCCGGGGGGGGCGAGAGTTTCAGGTCAGCCCCAGCATTTT
- | - | TRBJ1-6 | TRBV30 | CAWKRRDIPNSPLHF | TGTGCCTGGAAGCGGCGGGACATTCCAAATTCACCCCTCCACTTT
- | TRBD2 | TRBJ2-1 | TRBV27 | CASSLTTQALAGYNEQFF | TGTGCCAGCAGCCTAACCACCCAGGCACTAGCGGGTTACAATGAGCAGTTCTTC
few | TRBD2 | TRBJ2-5 | TRBV18 | CASSTGLAEQETQYF | TGTGCCAGCTCAACCGGACTAGCGGAACAAGAGACCCAGTACTTC
- | - | TRBJ2-3 | TRBV10-2 | CASSVRTDTQYF | TGCGCCAGCAGTGTAAGAACAGATACGCAGTATTTT
- | TRBD1 | TRBJ1-1 | TRBV2 | CASSEAQGDTEAFF | TGTGCCAGCAGTGAAGCGCAGGGGGACACTGAAGCTTTCTTT
- | - | TRBJ2-7 | TRBV11-2 | CASSLGEGYEQYF | TGTGCCAGCAGCTTGGGCGAGGGCTACGAGCAGTACTTC
once | - | TRBJ2-5 | TRBV19 | CASSIVREETQYF | TGTGCCAGTAGTATCGTCAGGGAAGAGACCCAGTACTTC
- | TRBD2 | TRBJ2-7 | TRBV28 | CASSTFEAGASYEQYF | TGTGCCAGCAGTACTTTTGAAGCGGGAGCATCCTACGAGCAGTACTTC
- | TRBD2 | TRBJ2-2 | TRBV11-2 | CASSSGTSGAGELFF | TGTGCCAGCAGCTCCGGGACTAGCGGGGCCGGGGAGCTGTTTTTT
- | - | TRBJ1-1 | TRBV7-9 | CASSLRGNTEAFF | TGTGCCAGCAGCTTAAGGGGGAACACTGAAGCTTTCTTT
- | - | TRBJ2-5 | TRBV7-7 | CASSYGRGKETQYF | TGTGCCAGCAGCTACGGCAGGGGTAAAGAGACCCAGTACTTC
- | TRBD1 | TRBJ1-1 | TRBV27 | CASSLQGAEAFF | TGTGCCAGCAGTCTACAGGGGGCTGAAGCTTTCTTT
- | TRBD1 | TRBJ2-2 | TRBV10-2 | CASNTQGAGGELFF | TGCGCCAGTAACACCCAGGGGGCAGGCGGGGAGCTGTTTTTT
once | - | TRBJ2-2 | TRBV5-4 | CASSRQTGNTGELFF | TGTGCCAGCAGCCGACAGACCGGGAACACCGGGGAGCTGTTTTTT
once | - | TRBJ1-1 | TRBV6-6 | CASKSRLGDTEAFF | TGTGCCAGCAAATCCAGGCTAGGAGACACTGAAGCTTTCTTT
- | - | TRBJ1-4 | TRBV28 | CASSSTMTNEKLFF | TGTGCCAGCAGCTCTACAATGACTAATGAAAAACTGTTTTTT